This T cell receptor beta chain is drawn from a study of CD8+CD57+ T cells in acquired aplastic anemia. General study points: A significant difference in CD8+ Simpson's diversity between patients and controls was not found.

The CDR3 sequence is 13 residues long. V lost 4 bases and J lost 3, with 7 bases in between. Per germline, CDR1 SGHVS and CDR2 FQNEAQ. For CDR3 and TCR beta VDJ profiling, genomic DNA was the template used. From the reads, TCRdb called clonotypes with MiXCR, one entry per CDR3 protein. The sample consists of under 350,000 distinct CDR3 sequences, around three fifths of them appearing once. This clonotype has at least ten counts. Its target is unknown. The sequence derives from a human donor with severe aplastic anemia or a healthy control (not recorded which). The specimen was sorted CD4+, CD8+, or CD8+CD57+ T cells (not recorded which) from PBMCs. The chain joins TRBV7-8 to TRBJ2-1; unclear D gene. The CDR3 coding sequence is TGTGCCAGCAGCTCGGAAATCTACAATGAGCAGTTCTTC. Its translation: CASSSEIYNEQFF.